This TCR beta chain was documented in a study of a mutant IDH1 vaccine in newly diagnosed glioma. Study-level background: It was radiotherapy, temozolomide, or both that patients received previously, with most receiving both.

Time point: week 11, during vaccination. What each vaccine dose contained was 300 ug of mutant IDH1 20-mer peptide, accompanied by topical imiquimod. On this clone itself: Its specificity is not known.

The CDR3 is 14 amino acids. Germline values: CDR1 MNHEY, CDR2 SMNVEV (reference sequence). V was shortened by 4 bases and J by 6 bases, with 10 bases between the two germline ends. The repertoire was sequenced with immunoSEQ multiplex PCR; TCRdb's copy has only in-frame clones and lacks some. The sample has 95,000 to 120,000 clones; 85% to 90% are singletons. The rearrangement links TRBV27 to TRBJ1-6; D perhaps matches TRBD1 (5 bases). The sample was PBMCs, taken from a glioma patient whose treatment included an IDH1 peptide vaccine. This sequence was found in a woman between 50 and 59 years old with glioma. The chain's CDR3 is CASSYQGSNSPLHF. The CDR3 DNA reads TGTGCCAGCAGTTACCAGGGCTCTAATTCACCCCTCCACTTT.